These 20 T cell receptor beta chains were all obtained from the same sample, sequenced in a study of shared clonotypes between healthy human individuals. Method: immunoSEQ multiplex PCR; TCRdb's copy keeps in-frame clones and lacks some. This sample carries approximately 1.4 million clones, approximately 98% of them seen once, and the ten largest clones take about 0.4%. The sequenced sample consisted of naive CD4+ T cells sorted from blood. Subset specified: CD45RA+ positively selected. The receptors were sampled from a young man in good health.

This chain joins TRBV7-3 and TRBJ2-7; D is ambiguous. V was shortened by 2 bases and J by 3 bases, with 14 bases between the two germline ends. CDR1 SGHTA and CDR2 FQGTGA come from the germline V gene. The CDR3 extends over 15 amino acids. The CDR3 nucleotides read TGTGCCAGCAGCTTAGCGACGCCAGCCAACTACGAGCAGTACTTC. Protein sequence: CASSLATPANYEQYF.

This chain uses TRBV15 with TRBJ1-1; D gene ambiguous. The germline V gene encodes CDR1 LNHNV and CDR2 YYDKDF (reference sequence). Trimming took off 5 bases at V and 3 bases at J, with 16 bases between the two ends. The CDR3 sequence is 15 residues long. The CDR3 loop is CATSLEPRWDTEAFF. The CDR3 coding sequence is TGTGCCACCAGCCTAGAACCGCGATGGGACACTGAAGCTTTCTTT.

The CDR3: CASRLSYNEQFF. The DNA for the CDR3 is TGTGCCAGTCGCCTCTCCTACAATGAGCAGTTCTTC. The V and J genes are TRBV6-1 and TRBJ2-1; D not certain. Germline assignment: CDR1 MNHNS and CDR2 SASEGT. V was shortened by 9 bases and J by 0 bases, with 6 bases between the two germline ends. There are 12 residues in the CDR3.

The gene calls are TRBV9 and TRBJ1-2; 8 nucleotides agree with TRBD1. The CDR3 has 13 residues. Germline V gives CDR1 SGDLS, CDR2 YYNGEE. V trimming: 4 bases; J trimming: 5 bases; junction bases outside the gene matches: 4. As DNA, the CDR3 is TGTGCCAGCAGCACAGGGGGGGGATATGGCTACACCTTC. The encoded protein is CASSTGGGYGYTF.

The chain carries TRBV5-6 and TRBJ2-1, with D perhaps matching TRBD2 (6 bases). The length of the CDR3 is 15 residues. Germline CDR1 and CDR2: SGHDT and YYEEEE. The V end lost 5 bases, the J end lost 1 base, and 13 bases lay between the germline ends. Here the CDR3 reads CASRRLGASYNEQFF. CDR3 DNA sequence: TGTGCCAGCAGACGACTAGGCGCGTCCTACAATGAGCAGTTCTTC.

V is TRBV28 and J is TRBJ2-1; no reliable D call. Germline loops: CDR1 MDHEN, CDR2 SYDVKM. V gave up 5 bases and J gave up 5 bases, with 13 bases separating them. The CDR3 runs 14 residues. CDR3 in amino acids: CASSPRGNHNEQFF. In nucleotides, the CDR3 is TGTGCCAGCAGTCCCCGAGGCAACCACAATGAGCAGTTCTTC.

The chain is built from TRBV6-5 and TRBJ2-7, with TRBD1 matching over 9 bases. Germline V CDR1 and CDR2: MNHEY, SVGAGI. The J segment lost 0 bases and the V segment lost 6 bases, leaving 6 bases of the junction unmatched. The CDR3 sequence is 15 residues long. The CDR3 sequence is CASRMTGGLSYEQYF. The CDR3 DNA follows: TGTGCCAGCAGGATGACAGGGGGACTCTCCTACGAGCAGTACTTC.

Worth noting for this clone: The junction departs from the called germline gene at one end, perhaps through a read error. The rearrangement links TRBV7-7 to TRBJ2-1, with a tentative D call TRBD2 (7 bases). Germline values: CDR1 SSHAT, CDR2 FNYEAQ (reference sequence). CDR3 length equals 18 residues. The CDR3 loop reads CASSLGGTTNPYYNEQFF. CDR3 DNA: TGTGCTAGCAGCTTGGGGGGGACAACGAACCCCTACTACAATGAGCAGTTCTTC. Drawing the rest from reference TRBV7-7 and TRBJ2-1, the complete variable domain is GAGVSQSPRYKVTKRGQDVTLRCDPISSHATLYWYQQALGQGPEFLTYFNYEAQPDKSGLPSDRFSAERPEGSISTLTIQRTEQRDSAMYRCASSLGGTTNPYYNEQFFGPGTRLTVL.

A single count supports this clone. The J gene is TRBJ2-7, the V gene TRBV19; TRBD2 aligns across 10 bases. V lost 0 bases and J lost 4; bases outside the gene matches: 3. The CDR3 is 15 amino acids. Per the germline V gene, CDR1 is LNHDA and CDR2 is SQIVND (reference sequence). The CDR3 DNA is TGTGCCAGTAGTATAGATGCTAGCGGGAGATACGAGCAGTACTTC. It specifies CASSIDASGRYEQYF.

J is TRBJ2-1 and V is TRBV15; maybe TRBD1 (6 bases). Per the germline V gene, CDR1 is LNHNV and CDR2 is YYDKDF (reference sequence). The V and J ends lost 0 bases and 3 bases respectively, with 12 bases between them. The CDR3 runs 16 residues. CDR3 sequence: CATSRDPLGGYNEQFF. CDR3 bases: TGTGCCACCAGCAGAGATCCCCTAGGGGGCTACAATGAGCAGTTCTTC.

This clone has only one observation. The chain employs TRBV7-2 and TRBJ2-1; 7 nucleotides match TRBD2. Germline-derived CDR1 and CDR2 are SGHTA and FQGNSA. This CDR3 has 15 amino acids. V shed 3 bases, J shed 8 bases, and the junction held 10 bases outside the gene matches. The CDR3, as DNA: TGTGCCAGCAGCTTTATGGCGGGAGAAGGGTATGAGCAGTTCTTC. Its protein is CASSFMAGEGYEQFF. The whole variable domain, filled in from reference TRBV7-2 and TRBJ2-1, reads GAGVSQSPSNKVTEKGKDVELRCDPISGHTALYWYRQSLGQGLEFLIYFQGNSAPDKSGLPSDRFSAERTGGSVSTLTIQRTQQEDSAVYLCASSFMAGEGYEQFFGPGTRLTVL.

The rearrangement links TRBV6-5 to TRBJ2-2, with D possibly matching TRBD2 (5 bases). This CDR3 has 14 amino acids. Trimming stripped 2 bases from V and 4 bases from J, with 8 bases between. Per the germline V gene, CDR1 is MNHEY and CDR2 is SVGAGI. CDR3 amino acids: CASSYRGSTGELFF. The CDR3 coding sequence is TGTGCCAGCAGTTACCGAGGGTCCACCGGGGAGCTGTTTTTT.

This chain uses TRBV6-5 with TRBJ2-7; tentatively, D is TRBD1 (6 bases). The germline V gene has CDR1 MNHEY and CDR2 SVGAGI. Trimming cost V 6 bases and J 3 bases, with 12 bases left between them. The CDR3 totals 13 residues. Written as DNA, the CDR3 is TGTGCCAGCAGACCGCAGGGGAACTACGAGCAGTACTTC. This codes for CASRPQGNYEQYF.

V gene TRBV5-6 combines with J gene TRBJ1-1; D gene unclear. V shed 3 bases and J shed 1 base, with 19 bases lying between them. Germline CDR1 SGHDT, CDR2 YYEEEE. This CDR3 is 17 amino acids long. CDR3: CASSSIPGRPRNTEAFF. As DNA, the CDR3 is TGTGCCAGCAGCTCGATCCCGGGCCGACCACGGAACACTGAAGCTTTCTTT.

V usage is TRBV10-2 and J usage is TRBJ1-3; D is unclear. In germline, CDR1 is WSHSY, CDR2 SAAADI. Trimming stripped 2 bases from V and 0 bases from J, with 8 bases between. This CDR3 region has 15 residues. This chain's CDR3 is CASSEDGSSGNTIYF. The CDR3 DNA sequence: TGCGCCAGCAGTGAGGACGGCAGCTCTGGAAACACCATATATTTT.

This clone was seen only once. Here the CDR3 DNA reads TGTGCCAGCAGCGTAAACGCTCAAGAGACCCAGTACTTC. Its protein product is CASSVNAQETQYF. This chain links TRBV9 with TRBJ2-5, with D unclear. Germline V gene lookup returns CDR1 SGDLS and CDR2 YYNGEE. Trimming took 1 base from V and 2 from J, leaving 6 bases between them. CDR3 length: 13 residues. The full variable domain, rest sourced from reference TRBV9 and TRBJ2-5, is DSGVTQTPKHLITATGQRVTLRCSPRSGDLSVYWYQQSLDQGLQFLIQYYNGEERAKGNILERFSAQQFPDLHSELNLSSLELGDSALYFCASSVNAQETQYFGPGTRLLVL.

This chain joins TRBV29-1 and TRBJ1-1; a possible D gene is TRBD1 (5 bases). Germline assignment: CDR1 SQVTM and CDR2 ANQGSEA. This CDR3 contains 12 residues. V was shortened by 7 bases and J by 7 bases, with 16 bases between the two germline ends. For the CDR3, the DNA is TGCAGCGGTGTAATTGGGACCCTTGAAGCTTTCTTT. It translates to CSGVIGTLEAFF.

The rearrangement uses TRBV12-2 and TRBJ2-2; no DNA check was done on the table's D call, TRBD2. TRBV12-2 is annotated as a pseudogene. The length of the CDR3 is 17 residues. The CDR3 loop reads CASRFGTSGRNTGELFF. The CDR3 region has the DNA TGTGCAAGTCGCTTCGGGACTAGCGGGAGGAACACCGGGGAGCTGTTTTTT.

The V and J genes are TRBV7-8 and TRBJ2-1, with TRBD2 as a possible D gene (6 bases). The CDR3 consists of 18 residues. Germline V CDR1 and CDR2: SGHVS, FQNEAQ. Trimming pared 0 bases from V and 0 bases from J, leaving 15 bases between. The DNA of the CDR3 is TGTGCCAGCAGCTTAGCGCATCGGTGGCGGGACTCCTACAATGAGCAGTTCTTC. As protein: CASSLAHRWRDSYNEQFF.

The CDR3 loop is CASSGLPLAGVYEQYF. The CDR3 DNA is TGTGCCAGCAGCGGGTTGCCTCTAGCGGGAGTCTACGAGCAGTACTTC. V and J are TRBV9 and TRBJ2-7; 10 bases match TRBD2. CDR1 SGDLS and CDR2 YYNGEE come from the germline V gene. CDR3 length equals 16 residues. V dropped 3 bases and J dropped 3; count of bases not matched to a gene: 9.